This T cell receptor (beta chain) is from a study of blood T cells in healthy people across ages. With a J-beta primer mix and a sample-barcoded 5' primer, a second PCR ran about 7 to 12 cycles. TCRdb fed the 5' RACE reads into MiXCR, producing one record per CDR3 protein. The sample lists more than 750,000 distinct CDR3 sequences; 29% were seen once. Findings and limits, study-wide: More naive CD4+ cells and higher diversity marked long-lived donors relative to aged donors.

The CDR3 totals 16 residues. V lost 2 bases to trimming and J lost 2 bases, with 16 bases between them. The germline V gene encodes CDR1 SEHNR and CDR2 FQNEAQ (reference sequence). Comments on this clonotype: Antigen: not known.

The sample was also reused in another study, on T cells of mothers and their children. That study reports: Slightly higher, non-significant overlap characterized related mother-child pairs relative to unrelated pairs.

This chain joins TRBV7-9 and TRBJ2-7; D might be TRBD1 (5 bases). This clonotype originated in a middle-aged woman in good health. Material: blood. The CDR3 nucleotides read TGTGCCAGCAGCTTATTTGGGCAGGGCCCGACCTACGAGCAGTACTTC. It specifies CASSLFGQGPTYEQYF.